The T cell receptor beta chain described here comes from a study of shared clonotypes between healthy human individuals. At the level of the study: Per-donor plates numbered three CD4 naive, three CD4 memory, two CD8 naive and one CD8 memory.

V dropped 2 bases and J dropped 7; count of bases not matched to a gene: 10. Germline values: CDR1 SGDLS, CDR2 YYNGEE. The CDR3 length is 15 residues. This table comes from immunoSEQ multiplex PCR, and its TCRdb copy is limited to in-frame clones, with some not included. The sample holds around 2.1 million clones, about 93% seen once. Cells designated naive CD8 were CD45RO-negative and were positively selected for CCR7, with terminally differentiated effector memory CD45RA+ cells excluded. Each sample came from a Caucasian adult donor living in Nashville, Tennessee. Sequences were obtained from naive CD8+ T cells from PBMCs. J is TRBJ2-7 and V is TRBV9; 9 nucleotides agree with TRBD1. This clonotype originated in a man younger than 30 in good health. Some clones in this sample may be carry-over from other donors' samples. The CDR3 loop reads CASSVDSGTGREQYF. The CDR3 nucleotides read TGTGCCAGCAGCGTGGACTCCGGGACAGGGCGGGAGCAGTACTTC.